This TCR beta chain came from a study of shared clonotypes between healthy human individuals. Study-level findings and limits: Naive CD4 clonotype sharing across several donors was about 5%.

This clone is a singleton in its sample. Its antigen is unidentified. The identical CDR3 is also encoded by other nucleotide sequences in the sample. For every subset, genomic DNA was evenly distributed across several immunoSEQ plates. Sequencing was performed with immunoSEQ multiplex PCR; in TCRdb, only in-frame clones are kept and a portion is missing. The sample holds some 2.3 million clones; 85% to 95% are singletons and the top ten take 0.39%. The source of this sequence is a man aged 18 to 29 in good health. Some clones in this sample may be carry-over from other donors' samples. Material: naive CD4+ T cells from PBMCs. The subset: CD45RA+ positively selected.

This chain's CDR3 is CASSRDSQETQYF. Written as DNA, the CDR3 is TGTGCCAGCTCACGAGACAGTCAAGAGACCCAGTACTTC. V gene TRBV18 combines with J gene TRBJ2-5; D perhaps matches TRBD1 (5 bases). CDR3 length: 13 residues. The germline V and J ends were trimmed by 4 bases and 2 bases, with 8 bases remaining between them. In germline, CDR1 is KGHSH, CDR2 LQKENI.